Below, 27 T cell receptor beta chains from the same sample are listed, as sequenced in a study of OX40 agonist ivuxolimab in advanced cancers. TCRdb's copy holds only in-frame clones and misses some; the assay was immunoSEQ multiplex PCR. The sample includes some 110,000 clones, around 93% of them seen just once. Sequencing used CD4+ or CD8+ T cells sorted from blood, obtained in a trial of the OX40 agonist ivuxolimab. The receptors originated from an adult with an advanced solid tumor such as melanoma, head and neck, liver or kidney cancer.

The count of this clone is one. The chain employs TRBV7-2 and TRBJ2-7, with D perhaps being TRBD1 or TRBD2 (5 bases each). The germline V gene has CDR1 SGHTA and CDR2 FQGNSA. The V end was cut by 4 bases, the J end by 2 bases, with 18 bases between. There are 16 residues in the CDR3. This CDR3 reads CASSSAGTIKAYEQYF. DNA for the CDR3: TGTGCCAGCAGCTCCGCCGGGACCATTAAGGCCTACGAGCAGTACTTC.

The rearrangement joins TRBV7-2 to TRBJ2-1, with D possibly matching TRBD2 (6 bases). V was shortened by 4 bases and J by 10 bases, with 14 bases between the two germline ends. There are 13 residues in the CDR3. Germline V gene data show CDR1 as SGHTA and CDR2 as FQGNSA. In DNA form, the CDR3 reads TGTGCCAGCAGCTCTAATAACGGAGGGGAGCAGTTCTTC. It yields the protein CASSSNNGGEQFF.

This clone was picked up one time. This chain joins TRBV15 and TRBJ2-3; the match to TRBD1 covers 8 bases. Germline V gene lookup returns CDR1 LNHNV and CDR2 YYDKDF (reference sequence). Germline trimming cut 0 bases from V and 2 bases from J; bases unmatched to any gene: 13. The CDR3 is made up of 19 amino acids. The CDR3 is CATSREGQDSPFITDTQYF. CDR3 nucleotides: TGTGCCACCAGCAGAGAGGGACAGGACAGCCCCTTTATCACAGATACGCAGTATTTT.

This chain joins TRBV2 and TRBJ2-1; D gene ambiguous. From germline, CDR1 is SNHLY and CDR2 FYNNEI. Deletions cut 8 bases from V and 7 bases from J, with 9 bases between. This CDR3 has 11 residues. The CDR3 here is CASGVWNEQFF. Written as DNA, the CDR3 is TGTGCCAGCGGGGTTTGGAATGAGCAGTTCTTC.

V gene TRBV7-8 combines with J gene TRBJ1-2; unclear D gene. Germline CDR1 and CDR2: SGHVS and FQNEAQ. The V gene lost 3 bases and the J gene lost 4 bases, with 12 bases spanning the gap. This CDR3 has 14 amino acids. The CDR3 is CASSFDGDAYGYTF. The CDR3 DNA follows: TGTGCCAGCAGCTTTGATGGAGACGCCTATGGCTACACCTTC.

The chain couples TRBV4-1 to TRBJ1-6; TRBD1 matches at 7 bases. The CDR3 consists of 16 residues. The germline V gene has CDR1 MGHRA and CDR2 YSYEKL. V was pared by 4 bases and J by 9 bases, with 12 bases of the junction left unmatched. CDR3 sequence: CASSRTGDGVFSPLHF. Written as DNA, the CDR3 is TGCGCCAGCAGCCGTACAGGGGATGGGGTTTTTTCACCCCTCCACTTT.

V usage is TRBV20-1 and J usage is TRBJ2-5; 7 nucleotides match TRBD1. J was trimmed by 4 bases and V by 6 bases; bases with no gene match: 2. This CDR3 has 11 residues. Germline V gene lookup returns CDR1 DFQATT and CDR2 SNEGSKA (reference sequence). The CDR3 bases are TGCAGTGCCTGGACAGGAGAGACCCAGTACTTC. It yields the protein CSAWTGETQYF.

The J gene is TRBJ2-3, the V gene TRBV7-2; TRBD2 matches 8 bases. CDR1 and CDR2 (germline): SGHTA, FQGNSA. This CDR3 is built from 16 residues. V lost 4 bases and J lost 0; bases outside the gene matches: 6. The CDR3 is CASSSRLAGSTDTQYF. In DNA, the CDR3 is TGTGCCAGCAGCTCGCGGTTAGCGGGAAGCACAGATACGCAGTATTTT.

The chain carries TRBV5-6 and TRBJ1-5; tentative D call: TRBD1 (6 bases). V was pared by 1 base and J by 6 bases, with 11 bases between. CDR3 length: 14 residues. Germline loops: CDR1 SGHDT, CDR2 YYEEEE. Here the CDR3 reads CASSLRGGLQPQHF. The CDR3 region has the DNA TGTGCCAGCAGCTTGCGAGGGGGGCTTCAGCCCCAGCATTTT.

V gene TRBV30 combines with J gene TRBJ1-4, with D hard to call. The CDR3 extends over 14 amino acids. V shed 0 bases and J shed 4 bases, with 9 bases lying between them. The germline CDR1 and CDR2 sequences are GTSNPN and SVGIG (reference sequence). The CDR3 loop is CAWSVRQLNEKLFF. The CDR3 DNA follows: TGTGCCTGGAGTGTACGTCAGCTTAATGAAAAACTGTTTTTT.

The J gene is TRBJ1-2, the V gene TRBV2, with D tentatively TRBD1 (5 bases). CDR3 size: 15 residues. Trimming shortened V by 0 bases and J by 8 bases, and 16 bases separated the two germline ends. Looked up from germline, CDR1 is SNHLY and CDR2 is FYNNEI. The CDR3 spells CASSEARGGMYGYTF. In DNA, the CDR3 is TGTGCCAGCAGTGAAGCGCGGGGGGGTATGTACGGCTACACCTTC.

This rearrangement joins TRBV10-1 to TRBJ2-7, with 7 bases aligning to TRBD1. From germline, CDR1 is WNHNN and CDR2 SYGVQD (reference sequence). The CDR3 is made up of 13 amino acids. Unmatched junction bases numbered 11, after V lost 7 bases and J lost 8 bases. CDR3 sequence (DNA): TGCGCCAGCAAGATTGGGACAGCCGCACAGCAGTACTTC. Translation: CASKIGTAAQQYF.

V usage is TRBV7-2 and J usage is TRBJ1-5; no reliable D call. Germline CDR1 is SGHTA and CDR2 is FQGNSA. The CDR3 contains 15 residues. Between the trimmed V and J ends, which lost 3 bases and 2 bases, there was a span of 11 bases. The CDR3 region is CASSLGVWGNQPQHF. The CDR3 DNA reads as TGTGCCAGCAGCTTGGGAGTTTGGGGCAATCAGCCCCAGCATTTT.

This clone appeared a single time. This sequence joins TRBV7-9 and TRBJ1-2, with 12 nucleotides matching TRBD1. With V trimmed by 4 bases and J by 13 bases, 10 bases remained unmatched. This CDR3 has 14 amino acids. Germline CDR1 SEHNR, CDR2 FQNEAQ (reference sequence). CDR3 protein: CASSSPGQGATGTF. The CDR3 DNA reads TGTGCCAGCAGCTCCCCGGGACAGGGGGCAACCGGCACCTTC.

This chain uses TRBV9 with TRBJ2-2, with a possible D match to TRBD1 (5 bases). CDR3 length equals 16 residues. Germline V gene sequence: CDR1 SGDLS, CDR2 YYNGEE. Trimming removed 7 bases at V and 4 bases at J, with 20 bases between. CDR3 nucleotides: TGTGCCAGCGCCAACCCTCAGGGCTACCGCACCGGGGAGCTGTTTTTT. Translating gives CASANPQGYRTGELFF.

The CDR3 loop is CASSPRGSVIEGGELFF. The CDR3, as DNA: TGTGCCAGCAGCCCTCGGGGTTCCGTAATTGAGGGCGGGGAGCTGTTTTTT. The chain joins TRBV11-3 to TRBJ2-2, with a possible D match to TRBD2 (5 bases). The germline CDR1 and CDR2 sequences are SGHNT and YENEEA. V was pared by 5 bases and J by 7 bases, with 23 bases between. This CDR3 comprises 17 residues.

The chain links TRBV2 to TRBJ1-6; D might be TRBD1 (5 bases). V lost 2 bases and J lost 8, with 22 bases in between. The CDR3 loop spans 18 amino acids. Germline V gives CDR1 SNHLY, CDR2 FYNNEI. The CDR3 protein is CASSESPGRPLRHSPLHF. As DNA, the CDR3 is TGTGCCAGCAGTGAAAGCCCGGGACGCCCGTTGAGGCATTCACCCCTCCACTTT.

V usage is TRBV5-1 and J usage is TRBJ2-3; D possibly corresponds to TRBD1 (7 bases). CDR1 SGHRS and CDR2 YFSETQ come from the germline V gene. V was clipped by 7 bases and J by 0 bases, with 12 bases between them. This CDR3 spans 14 amino acids. The CDR3 sequence is CASGRGASTDTQYF. CDR3 nucleotide sequence: TGCGCCAGCGGCAGGGGGGCTAGCACAGATACGCAGTATTTT.

The chain joins TRBV19 to TRBJ2-2, with 7 bases matching TRBD2. From germline, CDR1 is LNHDA and CDR2 SQIVND (reference sequence). This CDR3 spans 14 amino acids. V was clipped by 9 bases and J by 3 bases; unmatched bases: 7. CDR3 sequence (DNA): TGTGCCAGCTCGGGACTACTCCACACCGGGGAGCTGTTTTTT. Its protein is CASSGLLHTGELFF.

This clone was recorded only once. The chain carries TRBV25-1 and TRBJ1-1; D ambiguous. In germline, CDR1 is MGHDK, CDR2 SYGVNS. The CDR3 loop spans 12 amino acids. Trimming removed 10 bases at V and 1 base at J, with 10 bases between. The CDR3 reads CATPKGNTEAFF. CDR3 DNA sequence: TGTGCCACCCCCAAAGGGAACACTGAAGCTTTCTTT.

The chain couples TRBV28 to TRBJ1-5, with 8 bases lining up with TRBD1. The CDR3 is 15 residues long. From germline, CDR1 is MDHEN and CDR2 SYDVKM. Unmatched junction bases numbered 11, after V lost 4 bases and J lost 9 bases. The DNA for the CDR3 is TGTGCCAGCAGTTCCGGCCCGGACAGGGTAGTGCCCCAGCATTTT. Protein: CASSSGPDRVVPQHF.

The chain has TRBV6-4 and TRBJ2-1; maybe TRBD2 (5 bases). The CDR3 has 12 amino acids. The V end lost 4 bases, the J end lost 5 bases, and 6 bases lay between the germline ends. Germline assignment: CDR1 MRHNA and CDR2 SNTAGT. In nucleotides, the CDR3 is TGTGCCAGCAGTGGGGGAGACAATGAGCAGTTCTTC. This sequence encodes CASSGGDNEQFF.

The gene calls are TRBV4-1 and TRBJ1-2; D gene unclear. Trimming removed 4 bases at V and 2 bases at J, with 8 bases between. Per the germline V gene, CDR1 is MGHRA and CDR2 is YSYEKL. The length of the CDR3 is 13 residues. The CDR3 here is CASSRGQNYGYTF. CDR3 nucleotide sequence: TGCGCCAGCAGCCGTGGGCAGAACTATGGCTACACCTTC.

This clone appeared once. This sequence joins TRBV10-3 and TRBJ2-1; D is perhaps TRBD2 (7 bases). This CDR3 is 14 amino acids long. The germline CDR1 and CDR2 sequences are ENHRY and SYGVKD. V was cut by 7 bases and J by 9 bases, with 19 bases left in between. This chain's CDR3 is CAINLGGGRGEQFF. CDR3 in DNA: TGTGCCATCAATCTTGGGGGGGGGCGCGGTGAGCAGTTCTTC.

This chain connects TRBV7-2 to TRBJ2-3; possibly TRBD2 for D (6 bases). V lost 5 bases and J 7 bases, leaving 16 bases between the germline ends. CDR1 SGHTA and CDR2 FQGNSA come from the germline V gene. The CDR3 runs to 14 residues. In nucleotides, the CDR3 is TGTGCCAGCAGCCCGATGGGCGGGGCCCATACGCAGTATTTT. This gives the protein CASSPMGGAHTQYF.

The chain has TRBV4-2 and TRBJ2-3; D is unresolved. Trimming pared 3 bases from V and 2 bases from J, leaving 6 bases between. The CDR3 covers 13 residues. In germline, CDR1 is LGHNA, CDR2 YNFKEQ. The DNA for the CDR3 is TGTGCCAGCAGCCAGGGGTCCACAGATACGCAGTATTTT. This gives the protein CASSQGSTDTQYF.

V and J are TRBV19 and TRBJ2-3; D is ambiguous. Germline assignment: CDR1 LNHDA and CDR2 SQIVND (reference sequence). The ends were cut back, 5 bases at V and 5 bases at J, with 14 bases in the middle. The CDR3 totals 14 residues. This CDR3 reads CASSHPHAEDTQYF. In DNA form, the CDR3 reads TGTGCCAGTAGTCACCCCCACGCGGAAGATACGCAGTATTTT.